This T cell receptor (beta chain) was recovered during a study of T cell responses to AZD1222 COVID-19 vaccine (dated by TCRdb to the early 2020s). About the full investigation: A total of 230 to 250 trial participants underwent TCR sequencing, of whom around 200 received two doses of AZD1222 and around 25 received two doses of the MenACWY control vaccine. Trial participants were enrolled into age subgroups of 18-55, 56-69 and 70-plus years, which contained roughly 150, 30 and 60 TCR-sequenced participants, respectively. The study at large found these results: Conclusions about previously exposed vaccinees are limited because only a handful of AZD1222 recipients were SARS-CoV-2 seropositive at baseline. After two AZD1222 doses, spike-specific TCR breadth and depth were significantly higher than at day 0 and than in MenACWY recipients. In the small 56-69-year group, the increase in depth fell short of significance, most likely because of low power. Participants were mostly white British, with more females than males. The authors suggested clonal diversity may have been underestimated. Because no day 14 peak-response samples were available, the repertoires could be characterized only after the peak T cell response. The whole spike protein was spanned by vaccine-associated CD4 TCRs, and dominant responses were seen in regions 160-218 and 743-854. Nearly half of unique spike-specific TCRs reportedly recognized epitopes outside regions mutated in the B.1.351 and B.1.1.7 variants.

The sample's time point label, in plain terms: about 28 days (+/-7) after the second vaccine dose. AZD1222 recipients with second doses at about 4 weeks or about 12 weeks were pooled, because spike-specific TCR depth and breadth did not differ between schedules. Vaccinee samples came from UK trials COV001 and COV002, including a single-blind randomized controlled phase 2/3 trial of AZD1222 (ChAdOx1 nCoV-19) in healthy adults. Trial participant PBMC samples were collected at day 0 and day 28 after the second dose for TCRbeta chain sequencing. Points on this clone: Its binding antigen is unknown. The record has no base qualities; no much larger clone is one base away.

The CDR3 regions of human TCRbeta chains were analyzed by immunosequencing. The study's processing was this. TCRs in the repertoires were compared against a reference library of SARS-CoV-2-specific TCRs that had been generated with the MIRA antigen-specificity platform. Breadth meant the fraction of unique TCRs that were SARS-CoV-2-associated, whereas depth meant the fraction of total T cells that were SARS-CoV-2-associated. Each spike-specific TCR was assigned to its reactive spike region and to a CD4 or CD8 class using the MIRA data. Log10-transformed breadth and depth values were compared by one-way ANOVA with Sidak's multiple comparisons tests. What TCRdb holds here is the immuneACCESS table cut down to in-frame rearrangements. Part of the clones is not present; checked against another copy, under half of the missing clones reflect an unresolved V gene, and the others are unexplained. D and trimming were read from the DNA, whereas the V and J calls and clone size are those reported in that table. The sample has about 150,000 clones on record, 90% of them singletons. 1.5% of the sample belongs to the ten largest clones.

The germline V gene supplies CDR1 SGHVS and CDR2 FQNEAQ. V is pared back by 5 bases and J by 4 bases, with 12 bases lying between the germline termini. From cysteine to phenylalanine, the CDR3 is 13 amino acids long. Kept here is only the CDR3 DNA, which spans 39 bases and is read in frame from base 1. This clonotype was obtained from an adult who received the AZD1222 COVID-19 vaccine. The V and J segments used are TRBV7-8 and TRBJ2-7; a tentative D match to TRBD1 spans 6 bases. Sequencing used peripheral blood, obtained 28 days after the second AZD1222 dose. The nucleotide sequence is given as TGTGCCAGCAGCCCGGACAGCAGATACGAGCAGTACTTC. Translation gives CASSPDSRYEQYF. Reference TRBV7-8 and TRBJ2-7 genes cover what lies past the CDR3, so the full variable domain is GAGVSQSPRYKVAKRGQDVALRCDPISGHVSLFWYQQALGQGPEFLTYFQNEAQLDKSGLPSDRFFAERPEGSVSTLKIQRTQQEDSAVYLCASSPDSRYEQYFGPGTRLTVT.